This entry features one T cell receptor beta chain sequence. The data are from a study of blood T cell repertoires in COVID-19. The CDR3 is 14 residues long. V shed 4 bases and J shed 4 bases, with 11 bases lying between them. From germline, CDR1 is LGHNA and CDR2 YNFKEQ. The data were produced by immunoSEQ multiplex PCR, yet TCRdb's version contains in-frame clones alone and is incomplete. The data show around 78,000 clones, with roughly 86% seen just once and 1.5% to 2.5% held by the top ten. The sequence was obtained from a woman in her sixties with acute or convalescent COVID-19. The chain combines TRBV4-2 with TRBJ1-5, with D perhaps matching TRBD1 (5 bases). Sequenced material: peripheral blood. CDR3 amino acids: CASSPNGGNQPQHF. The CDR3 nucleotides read TGTGCCAGCAGCCCCAATGGGGGGAATCAGCCCCAGCATTTT.